This TCR beta chain was captured by sequencing in a study of T cells after yellow fever vaccination. As for the study in general: SMART-Seq v4 Ultra Low Input handled preparation of low-cell-number fractions. Study results and caveats: Faster peaking, at day 5 versus 15, marked a secondary response that was weaker. Clones from primary vaccination mostly reappeared after the booster (about 97% CD4, over 85% CD8).

CDR1 ENHRY and CDR2 SYGVKD come from the germline V gene. There are 16 residues in the CDR3. Trimming pared 0 bases from V and 1 base from J, leaving 11 bases between. This clonotype was recorded many times. Its antigen is still unknown. 5'RACE template switching added a universal primer site and UMIs to TCR cDNA. TCRdb passed the 5' RACE reads through MiXCR, listing each CDR3 protein once. This table has tens of thousands of distinct CDR3 sequences, approximately 7.3% appearing once. The specimen was CD8+ T cells sorted from PBMCs, collected around 10 days after the first yellow fever vaccination. The V and J genes are TRBV10-3 and TRBJ2-3, with D possibly being TRBD2 (7 bases). The TCR originated in a man between 18 and 29 years old who received the YFV17D yellow fever vaccine. CDR3 sequence reads: CAISESRGGGTDTQYF. The CDR3 nucleotides read TGTGCCATCAGTGAGTCGAGGGGGGGCGGCACAGATACGCAGTATTTT.